A single sample gave rise to the 3 T cell receptor beta chains below, sequenced in a study of monozygotic twins with inflammatory bowel disease. Reanalyzing the 5' RACE reads, TCRdb keeps one entry per CDR3 protein, without DNA. The repertoire table contains 400,000 or so distinct CDR3 sequences. The sample consisted of blood. The receptor set was obtained from a human donor with ulcerative colitis or Crohn's disease, or a healthy co-twin of an affected twin (not recorded which).

J is TRBJ2-1 and V is TRBV9; TCRdb gives TRBD1 as the D gene, but with no DNA this cannot be confirmed. The CDR3 is 15 residues long. Germline V lookup: CDR1 SGDLS, CDR2 YYNGEE. The CDR3 reads CASSAPGPMYNEQFF. Full variable domain (remainder filled in from reference TRBV9 and TRBJ2-1): DSGVTQTPKHLITATGQRVTLRCSPRSGDLSVYWYQQSLDQGLQFLIQYYNGEERAKGNILERFSAQQFPDLHSELNLSSLELGDSALYFCASSAPGPMYNEQFFGPGTRLTVL.

This sequence joins TRBV5-4 and TRBJ2-7; as DNA is missing, the TRBD1 call by TCRdb cannot be tested. The length of the CDR3 is 15 residues. Germline V gene sequence: CDR1 SGHNT, CDR2 YYREEE (reference sequence). CDR3 region: CASSFSRQGVHEQYF.

The chain joins TRBV5-8 to TRBJ2-5; the TCRdb D gene call, TRBD2, has no DNA to confirm it. CDR3 length equals 18 residues. From germline, CDR1 is SGHTS and CDR2 YDEGEE. CDR3 sequence reads: CASSYGTSGPLKQETQYF.